The 8 T cell receptor beta chains below come from one sample, sequenced in a study of T cell responses to AZD1222 COVID-19 vaccine. Sequencing used immunoSEQ multiplex PCR; TCRdb keeps in-frame clones, though not all of them. The profile shows roughly 120,000 clones, around 88% of them singletons. Sequences were derived from peripheral blood, sampled on day 0 of AZD1222 vaccination. The receptors here all came from an adult in good health.

The rearrangement uses TRBV7-2 and TRBJ2-7; 7 positions agree with TRBD1. CDR1 and CDR2 (germline): SGHTA, FQGNSA. After removal of 4 bases from V and 0 bases from J, the junction contained 6 bases not matched to a gene. The CDR3 runs 15 residues. CDR3 DNA sequence: TGTGCCAGCAGCTCCAGGGGGTACAGCTCCTACGAGCAGTACTTC. This sequence encodes CASSSRGYSSYEQYF.

The gene calls are TRBV12-3 or TRBV12-4 and TRBJ2-5; the D gene is possibly TRBD2 (5 bases). V shed 5 bases and J shed 3 bases, with 10 bases lying between them. This CDR3 has 13 residues. This CDR3 reads CASSRDGEETQYF. CDR3 DNA: TGTGCCAGCAGTCGCGACGGGGAAGAGACCCAGTACTTC.

The chain carries TRBV4-1 and TRBJ1-1; D is uncertain. The CDR3 contains 13 residues. Germline V gene lookup returns CDR1 MGHRA and CDR2 YSYEKL. Trimming left V 2 bases short and J 5 bases short, with 9 bases between. DNA of the CDR3: TGCGCCAGCAGCCAAAAGGGCGGAACTGAAGCTTTCTTT. Translation: CASSQKGGTEAFF.

The V and J genes are TRBV6-6 and TRBJ1-2; D remains ambiguous. Germline V CDR1 and CDR2: MNHNY, SVGAGI (reference sequence). The CDR3 loop spans 13 amino acids. With 0 bases removed from V and 6 bases from J, the gap between germline ends came to 8 bases. In DNA, the CDR3 is TGTGCCAGCAGTTACTCGTTCCTCAATGGCTACACCTTC. Its protein product is CASSYSFLNGYTF.

This clone was observed a single time. The chain couples TRBV6-6 to TRBJ2-5; no clear D. This CDR3 has 15 residues. The germline V gene has CDR1 MNHNY and CDR2 SVGAGI (reference sequence). Trimming removed 2 bases at V and 5 bases at J, with 15 bases between. CDR3 in DNA: TGTGCCAGCAGTTACGAGCTCCTTGCGTCGGAGACCCAGTACTTC. The encoded protein is CASSYELLASETQYF.

The rearrangement uses TRBV4-1 and TRBJ2-3; perhaps TRBD1 as D (6 bases). The germline V and J ends were trimmed by 5 bases and 2 bases, with 8 bases remaining between them. This CDR3 has 13 amino acids. The germline V gene encodes CDR1 MGHRA and CDR2 YSYEKL. The CDR3 sequence: CASSTGSTDTQYF. In DNA, the CDR3 is TGCGCCAGCAGCACAGGGTCCACAGATACGCAGTATTTT.

The chain employs TRBV3-1 (or the pseudogene TRBV3-2) and TRBJ2-2; D is unclear. Trimming stripped 0 bases from V and 8 bases from J, with 16 bases between. Germline CDR1 and CDR2: LGHDT and YNNKEL (reference sequence). CDR3 length: 16 amino acids. The CDR3 DNA follows: TGTGCCAGCAGCCAAGAAGGTGGCAATCTCAGAGGGGAGCTGTTTTTT. This sequence encodes CASSQEGGNLRGELFF.

This clone occurred once. The chain combines TRBV3-1 (or the pseudogene TRBV3-2) with TRBJ2-7, with a weak D call TRBD2 (6 bases). CDR3 length equals 12 residues. V lost 4 bases to trimming and J lost 7 bases, with 11 bases between them. Germline V CDR1 and CDR2: LGHDT, YNNKEL (reference sequence). The CDR3: CASSRSGGEQYF. CDR3 nucleotides: TGTGCCAGCAGCCGATCTGGGGGGGAGCAGTACTTC.